The clone carrying this T cell receptor beta chain came up many times. Antigen unknown. Trimming stripped 1 base from V and 3 bases from J, with 6 bases between. The CDR3 is made up of 13 amino acids. CDR1 is KGHSH and CDR2 is LQKENI in the germline V gene. These data are taken from a study of T cells in Graves' hyperthyroidism and ophthalmopathy. Amplified TCR beta CDR3 regions came from RNA transcripts. First-round RT-PCR with HTBI primers amplified the TCR CDR3 region. One entry per CDR3 protein results from TCRdb running MiXCR on the multiplex PCR reads. The data contain approximately 530,000 distinct CDR3 sequences, around 20% of them singletons. General study findings and limits: The blood repertoire included most of the expanded thyroid clonotypes above 0.001.

The cohort's ophthalmopathy patients, a group with duration under 3 months, had a Clinical Activity Score of at least 3 and a NOSPECS grade of at least 4. Criteria for exclusion of patients were uncontrolled infection, other autoimmune disease, pregnancy or lactation. Sequenced material: blood. This sequence originates from a man between 40 and 49 years old with Graves' ophthalmopathy. The chain uses TRBV18 and TRBJ1-1; no definite D call. The DNA of the CDR3 is TGTGCCAGCTCACCACAGGGATACACTGAAGCTTTCTTT. It translates to CASSPQGYTEAFF.